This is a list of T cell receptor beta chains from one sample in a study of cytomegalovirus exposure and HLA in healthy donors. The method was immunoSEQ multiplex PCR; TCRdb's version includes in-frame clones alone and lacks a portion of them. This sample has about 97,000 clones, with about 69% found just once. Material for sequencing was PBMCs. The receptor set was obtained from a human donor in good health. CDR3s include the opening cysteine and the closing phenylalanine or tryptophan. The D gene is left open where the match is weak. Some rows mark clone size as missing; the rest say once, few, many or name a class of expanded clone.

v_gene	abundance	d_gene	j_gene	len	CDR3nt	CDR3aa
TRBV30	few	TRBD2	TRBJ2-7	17	TGTGCCTGGAGTGTAGGGCTAGCGGGAGGGCCGCTCTACGAGCAGTACTTC	CAWSVGLAGGPLYEQYF
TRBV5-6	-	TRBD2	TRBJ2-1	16	TGTGCCAGCAGCTTGGAAGCTAGCGGGCTATACAATGAGCAGTTCTTC	CASSLEASGLYNEQFF
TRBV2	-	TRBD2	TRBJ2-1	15	TGTGCCAGCAGTGACGGTGCGGGAGTTTTCAATGAGCAGTTCTTC	CASSDGAGVFNEQFF
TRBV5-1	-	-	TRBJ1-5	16	TGCGCCAGCAGCCCGGATGCGGGGGGTGGGAATCAGCCCCAGCATTTT	CASSPDAGGGNQPQHF
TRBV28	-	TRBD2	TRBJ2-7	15	TGTGCCAGCAGTTCCCTAGCGGGATTCCCCGACGAGCAGTACTTC	CASSSLAGFPDEQYF
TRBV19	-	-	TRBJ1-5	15	TGTGCCAGTAGTACTACAGGGTTCGGCAATCAGCCCCAGCATTTT	CASSTTGFGNQPQHF
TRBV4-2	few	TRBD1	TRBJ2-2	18	TGTGCCAGCAGCCTAAGCCCGGGACAGGGGGCGCGTACCGGGGAGCTGTTTTTT	CASSLSPGQGARTGELFF
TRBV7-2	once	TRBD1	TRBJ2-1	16	TGTGCCAGCAGCGCGAGGGGGACAGGGGTTTACAATGAGCAGTTCTTC	CASSARGTGVYNEQFF
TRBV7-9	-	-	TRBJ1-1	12	TGTACCAGCACCACCCCGAGCACTGAAGCTTTCTTT	CTSTTPSTEAFF
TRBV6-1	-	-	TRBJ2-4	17	TGTGCCAGCAGTGAAGCGCTTCGAGGACTAGCCAAAAACATTCAGTACTTC	CASSEALRGLAKNIQYF
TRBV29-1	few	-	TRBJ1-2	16	TGCAGCGTTGAAAGTAAGGCAGGGGCCCCCTTTTATGGCTACACCTTC	CSVESKAGAPFYGYTF
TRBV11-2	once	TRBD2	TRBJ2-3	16	TGTGCCAGCAGCCCGGGGACTAGCGGGAGCACAGATACGCAGTATTTT	CASSPGTSGSTDTQYF
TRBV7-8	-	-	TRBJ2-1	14	TGTGCCAGCAGCTTACCCGGACAGTACAATGAGCAGTTCTTC	CASSLPGQYNEQFF
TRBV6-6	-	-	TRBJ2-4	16	TGTGCCAGCAGTCCTCGTTCTGGAGGGGATCGATACATTCAGTACTTC	CASSPRSGGDRYIQYF
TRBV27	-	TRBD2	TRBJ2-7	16	TGTGCCAGCAGTTTAGCGCCGACCCCGGGGGGGCACGAGCAGTACTTC	CASSLAPTPGGHEQYF
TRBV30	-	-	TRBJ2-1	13	TGTGCCTGGGTTACCGGACTTCACAATGAGCAGTTCTTC	CAWVTGLHNEQFF
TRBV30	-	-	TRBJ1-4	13	TGTGCCTGGAGTCGGGGGGTAGTTGAAAAACTGTTTTTT	CAWSRGVVEKLFF
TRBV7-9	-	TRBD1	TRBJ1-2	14	TGTGCCAGCAGCGTGGTGGGACAGGGGTTAGGCTACACCTTC	CASSVVGQGLGYTF
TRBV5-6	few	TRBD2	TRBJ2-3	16	TGTGCCAGCAGCTTGGGACTAGCGGCGGTCACAGATACGCAGTATTTT	CASSLGLAAVTDTQYF
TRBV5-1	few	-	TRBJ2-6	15	TGCGCCAGCAGGGTCTCTACCGCTGGGGCCAACGTCCTGACTTTC	CASRVSTAGANVLTF
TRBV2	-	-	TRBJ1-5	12	TGTGCCAGCAAGGGGTCGGGTCAGCCCCAGCATTTT	CASKGSGQPQHF
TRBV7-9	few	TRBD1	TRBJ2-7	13	TGTGCCAGCAGCTTCGGACAGGGCTACGAGCAGTACTTC	CASSFGQGYEQYF
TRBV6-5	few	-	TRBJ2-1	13	TGTGCCAGCAGTTACTCCGACTCTGATGAGCAGTTCTTC	CASSYSDSDEQFF
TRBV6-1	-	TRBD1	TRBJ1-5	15	TGTGCCAGCAGGGCAACAGGGGGCCACAATCAGCCCCAGCATTTT	CASRATGGHNQPQHF
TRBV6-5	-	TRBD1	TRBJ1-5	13	TGTGCCAGCGGAAGACAGGGGGATCAGCCCCAGCATTTT	CASGRQGDQPQHF
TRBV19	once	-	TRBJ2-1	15	TGTGCCAGTAGTATAGGGCGAGGCTCCTACAATGAGCAGTTCTTC	CASSIGRGSYNEQFF
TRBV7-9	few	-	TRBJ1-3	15	TGTGCCAGCAGCTTAGAGACGGGTGCCCGAAACACCATATATTTT	CASSLETGARNTIYF
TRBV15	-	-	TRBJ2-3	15	TGTGCCACCAGCGACGACAGGCTCCCTACTGATACGCAGTATTTT	CATSDDRLPTDTQYF
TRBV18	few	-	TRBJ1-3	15	TGTGCCAGCTCACCAGCGGGGAATGCTGGAAACACCATATATTTT	CASSPAGNAGNTIYF
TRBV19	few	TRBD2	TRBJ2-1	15	TGTGCCAGTAGTATAGAACTAGCGGGGAACAATGAGCAGTTCTTC	CASSIELAGNNEQFF
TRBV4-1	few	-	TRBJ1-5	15	TGCGCCAGCAGCCAAGTCCAGTATAGCAATCAGCCCCAGCATTTT	CASSQVQYSNQPQHF
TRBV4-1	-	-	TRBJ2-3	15	TGCGCCAGCAGCCAAGTACCCCCGGGCACAGATACGCAGTATTTT	CASSQVPPGTDTQYF
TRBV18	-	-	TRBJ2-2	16	TGTGCCAGCTCACCTCGACAGAACGCGAACACCGGGGAGCTGTTTTTT	CASSPRQNANTGELFF
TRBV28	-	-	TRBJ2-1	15	TGTGCCAGCAGTAATACCCATAGCTCCTACAATGAGCAGTTCTTC	CASSNTHSSYNEQFF
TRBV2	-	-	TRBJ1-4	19	TGTGCCAGCAGTGAATTCTTCCAGGGGTGGTCCAGGGGAAATGAAAAACTGTTTTTT	CASSEFFQGWSRGNEKLFF
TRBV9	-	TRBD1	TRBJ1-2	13	TGTGCCAGCAGCGTAAGGGACAGGGACGGCTACACCTTC	CASSVRDRDGYTF
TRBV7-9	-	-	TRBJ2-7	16	TGTGCCAGCAGCTCCCCAGGACAGTTTCCCTCCTACGAGCAGTACTTC	CASSSPGQFPSYEQYF
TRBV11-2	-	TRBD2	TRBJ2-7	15	TGTGCCAGCAGCAGAACTAGCGGGAGGGTTCACGAGCAGTACTTC	CASSRTSGRVHEQYF
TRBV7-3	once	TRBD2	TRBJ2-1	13	TGTGCCAGCAGCTCCTCCGGACTAGCTGAGCAGTTCTTC	CASSSSGLAEQFF